This T cell receptor (beta chain) was captured by sequencing in a study of spatial heterogeneity in lung cancer. General study findings and limits: The number of expanded tumor alpha and beta chains correlated with mutation number.

In its sample, this clonotype was seen many times. As yet, its antigen is unknown. Time point given: sample taken at primary tumor resection. Material for sequencing was whole RNA from tumor, nontumor lung or frozen PBMC, left unsorted. One entry per CDR3 protein, called by TCRdb with MiXCR from the 5' RACE reads. In the table there are about 20,000 distinct CDR3 sequences, approximately 5% of which are singletons. CDR1 is DFQATT and CDR2 is SNEGSKA in the germline V gene (reference sequence). This CDR3 is built from 12 residues. The trim removed 3 bases at V and 4 bases at J, leaving 1 base unmatched.

The sequenced sample was lung tumor tissue, obtained at surgery. The rearrangement uses TRBV20-1 and TRBJ1-1; 8 bases fit TRBD1. The source of this sequence is a female donor with early-stage non-small cell lung cancer. The DNA of the CDR3 is TGCAGTGCTAGTCAGGGGGCCACTGAAGCTTTCTTT. Encoded protein: CSASQGATEAFF.